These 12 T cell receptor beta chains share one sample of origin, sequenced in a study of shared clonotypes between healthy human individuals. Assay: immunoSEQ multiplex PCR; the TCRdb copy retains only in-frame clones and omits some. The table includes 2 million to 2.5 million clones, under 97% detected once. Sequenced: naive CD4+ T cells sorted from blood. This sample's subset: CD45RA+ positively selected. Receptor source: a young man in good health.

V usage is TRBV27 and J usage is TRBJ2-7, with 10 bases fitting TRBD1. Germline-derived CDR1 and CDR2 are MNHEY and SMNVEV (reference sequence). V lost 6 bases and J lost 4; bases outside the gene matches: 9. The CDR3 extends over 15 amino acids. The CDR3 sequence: CASSRAGQGSYEQYF. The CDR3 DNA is TGTGCCAGCAGCCGGGCGGGACAGGGGAGTTACGAGCAGTACTTC.

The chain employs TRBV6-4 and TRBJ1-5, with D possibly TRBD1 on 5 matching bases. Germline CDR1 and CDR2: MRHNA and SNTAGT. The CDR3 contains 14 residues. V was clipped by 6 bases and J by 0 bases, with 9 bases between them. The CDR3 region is CASRGQNSNQPQHF. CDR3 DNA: TGTGCCAGCAGAGGACAAAATAGCAATCAGCCCCAGCATTTT.

The CDR3 protein is CASSPNTGTLNTEAFF. CDR3 nucleotides: TGTGCCAGCTCACCAAATACCGGGACACTAAACACTGAAGCTTTCTTT. The chain joins TRBV18 to TRBJ1-1; tentatively, D is TRBD1 (6 bases). The CDR3 is 16 residues long. Germline lookup yields CDR1 KGHSH and CDR2 LQKENI. V shed 2 bases and J shed 2 bases, with 15 bases lying between them.

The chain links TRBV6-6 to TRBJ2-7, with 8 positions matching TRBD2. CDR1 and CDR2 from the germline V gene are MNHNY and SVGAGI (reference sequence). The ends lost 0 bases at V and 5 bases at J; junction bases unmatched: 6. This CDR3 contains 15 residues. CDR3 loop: CASSYSAGGRNEQYF. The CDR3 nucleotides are TGTGCCAGCAGTTACTCGGCGGGAGGAAGGAACGAGCAGTACTTC.

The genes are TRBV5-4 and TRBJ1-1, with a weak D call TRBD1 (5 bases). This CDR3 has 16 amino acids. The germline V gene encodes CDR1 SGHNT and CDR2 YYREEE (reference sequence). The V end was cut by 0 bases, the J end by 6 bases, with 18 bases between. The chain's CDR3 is CASSLGGSGIYSEAFF. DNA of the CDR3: TGTGCCAGCAGCTTGGGCGGTTCAGGGATCTACTCTGAAGCTTTCTTT.

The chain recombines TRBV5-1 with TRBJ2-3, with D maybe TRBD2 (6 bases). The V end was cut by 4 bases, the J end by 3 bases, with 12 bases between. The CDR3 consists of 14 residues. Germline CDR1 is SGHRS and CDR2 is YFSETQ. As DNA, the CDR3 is TGCGCCAGCAGCCCCGGGGGAGTGACAGATACGCAGTATTTT. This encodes CASSPGGVTDTQYF.

CDR3 protein: CASSLLRVYQGRDYGYTF. CDR3 bases: TGTGCCAGCAGCCTCTTACGGGTTTATCAGGGAAGAGACTATGGCTACACCTTC. The V gene is TRBV21-1, the J gene TRBJ1-2; the table's TRBD1 call for D was not verified on the DNA. TRBV21-1 is listed as a pseudogene. This CDR3 comprises 18 residues.

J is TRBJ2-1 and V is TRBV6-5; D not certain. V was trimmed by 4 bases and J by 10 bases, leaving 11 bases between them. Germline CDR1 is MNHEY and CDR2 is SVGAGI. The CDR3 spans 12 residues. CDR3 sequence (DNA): TGTGCCAGCAGTTCCACGACCCGAGAGCAGTTCTTC. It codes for CASSSTTREQFF.

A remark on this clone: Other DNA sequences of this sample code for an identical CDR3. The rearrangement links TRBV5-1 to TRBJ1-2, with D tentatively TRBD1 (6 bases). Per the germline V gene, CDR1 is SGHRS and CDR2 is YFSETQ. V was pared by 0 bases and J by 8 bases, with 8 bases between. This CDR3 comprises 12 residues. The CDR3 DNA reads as TGCGCCAGCAGCTTGGAGGGGGACGGCTACACCTTC. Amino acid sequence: CASSLEGDGYTF.

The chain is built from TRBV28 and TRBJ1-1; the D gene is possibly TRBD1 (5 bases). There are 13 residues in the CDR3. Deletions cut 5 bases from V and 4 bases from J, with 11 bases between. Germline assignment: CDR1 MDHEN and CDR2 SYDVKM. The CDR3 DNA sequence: TGTGCCAGCAGTGGCCGGGGCGTCACTGAAGCTTTCTTT. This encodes CASSGRGVTEAFF.

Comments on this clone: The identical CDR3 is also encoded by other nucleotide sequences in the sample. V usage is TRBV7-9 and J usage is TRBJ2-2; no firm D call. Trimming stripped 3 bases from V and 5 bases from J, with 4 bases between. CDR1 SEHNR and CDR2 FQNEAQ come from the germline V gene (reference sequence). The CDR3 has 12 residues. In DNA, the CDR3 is TGTGCCAGCAGCTTTGGAACCGGGGAGCTGTTTTTT. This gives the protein CASSFGTGELFF. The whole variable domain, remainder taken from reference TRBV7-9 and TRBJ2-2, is DTGVSQNPRHKITKRGQNVTFRCDPISEHNRLYWYRQTLGQGPEFLTYFQNEAQLEKSRLLSDRFSAERPKGSFSTLEIQRTEQGDSAMYLCASSFGTGELFFGEGSRLTVL.

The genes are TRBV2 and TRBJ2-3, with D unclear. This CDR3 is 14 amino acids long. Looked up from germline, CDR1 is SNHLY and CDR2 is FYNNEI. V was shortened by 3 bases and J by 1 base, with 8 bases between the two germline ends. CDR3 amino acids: CASSDSSGTDTQYF. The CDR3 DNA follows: TGTGCCAGCAGTGATAGCAGCGGCACAGATACGCAGTATTTT.